Sequencing of this T cell receptor beta chain was carried out in a study of shared clonotypes between healthy human individuals. The study, taken as a whole, reports: Across four donors, naive CD4 shared roughly 5%, naive CD8 more than 3%, memory CD4 about 2.5%, memory CD8 roughly 0.37%. Despite large depth, sorted-subset datasets appeared incompletely sequenced.

Trimming took 3 bases from V and 1 from J, leaving 7 bases between them. The V gene's germline CDR1 is SGHNT and CDR2 YENEEA. This CDR3 has 13 residues. With respect to this clone: Its antigen is as yet unknown. This sample includes further DNA sequences coding for the same CDR3.

Produced via immunoSEQ multiplex PCR; TCRdb's table is partial and in-frame only. The data contain about 960,000 clones, approximately 80% of them singletons. This clonotype originated in a man between 18 and 29 years old in good health. Sequencing was performed on memory CD4+ T cells sorted from blood. Subset described: CD45RA-negative fraction. The chain combines TRBV11-3 with TRBJ2-7, with D perhaps being TRBD1 or TRBD2 (5 bases each). This CDR3 reads CASSLGPSYEQYF. The CDR3 DNA sequence: TGTGCCAGCAGCTTGGGACCTTCCTACGAGCAGTACTTC.